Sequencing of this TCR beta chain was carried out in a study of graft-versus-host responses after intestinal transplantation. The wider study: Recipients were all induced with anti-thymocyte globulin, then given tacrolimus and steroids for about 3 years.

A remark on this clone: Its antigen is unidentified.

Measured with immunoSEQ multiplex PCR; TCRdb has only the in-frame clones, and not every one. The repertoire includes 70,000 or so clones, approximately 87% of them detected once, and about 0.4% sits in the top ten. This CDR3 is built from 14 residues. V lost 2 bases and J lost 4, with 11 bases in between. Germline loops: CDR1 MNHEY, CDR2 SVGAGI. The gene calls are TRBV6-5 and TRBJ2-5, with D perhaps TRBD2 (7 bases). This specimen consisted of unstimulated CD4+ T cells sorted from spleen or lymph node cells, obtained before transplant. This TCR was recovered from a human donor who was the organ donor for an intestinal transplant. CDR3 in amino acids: CASSYGGGGETQYF. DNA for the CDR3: TGTGCCAGCAGTTACGGCGGGGGCGGAGAGACCCAGTACTTC.